This T cell receptor (beta chain) is from a study of cytomegalovirus exposure and HLA in healthy donors. V gave up 2 bases and J gave up 2 bases; unmatched junction bases: 2. The CDR3 has 14 residues. The germline V gene encodes CDR1 KGHSH and CDR2 LQKENI. PCR involved 60 Vbeta and 13 Jbeta primers. Data came from immunoSEQ multiplex PCR; TCRdb stores just in-frame clones and leaves some out. The sample yields roughly 130,000 clones, approximately 8.8% seen once. This rearrangement joins TRBV18 to TRBJ2-5; 7 nucleotides align to TRBD1. This TCR came from a man between 35 and 55 years old in good health and CMV-seronegative. Sequencing was done on a sample of PBMCs. CDR3 nucleotides: TGTGCCAGCTCACCAACGACAGGGCAAGAGACCCAGTACTTC. Residues: CASSPTTGQETQYF.